This T cell receptor beta chain derives from a study of cytomegalovirus exposure and HLA in healthy donors. Study-level background: From donors who were HLA-typed, an early data release held approximately 80 million unique TCRs.

To note about this clone: Its target is unknown.

Both 60 Vbeta primers and 13 Jbeta primers went into the PCR. Sequencing was performed with immunoSEQ multiplex PCR; in TCRdb, only in-frame clones are kept and a portion is missing. Of more than 150,000 clones in the sample, around 80% were seen once. Whole-study results and caveats: Overall, around 150 TCR beta chains were annotated as cytomegalovirus-associated.

V was clipped by 4 bases and J by 0 bases, with 4 bases between them. Germline V gives CDR1 SQVTM, CDR2 ANQGSEA. This CDR3 is built from 13 residues. This chain joins TRBV29-1 and TRBJ1-6; no clear D. This TCR was sampled from a woman aged 25 to 39 in good health and CMV-seropositive. The sample consisted of PBMCs. The CDR3 sequence: CSVAGSYNSPLHF. CDR3 DNA: TGCAGCGTTGCAGGCTCCTATAATTCACCCCTCCACTTT.